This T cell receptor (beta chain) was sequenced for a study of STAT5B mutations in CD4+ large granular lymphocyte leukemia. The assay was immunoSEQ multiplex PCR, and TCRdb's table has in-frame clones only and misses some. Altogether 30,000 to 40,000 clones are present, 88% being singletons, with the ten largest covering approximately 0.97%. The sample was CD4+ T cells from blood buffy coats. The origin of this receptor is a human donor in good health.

The CDR3 DNA sequence: TGTGCCAGCAGTGTGGGTAGCGGGAGGGCCTTGGATACGCAGTATTTT. This codes for CASSVGSGRALDTQYF. This rearrangement joins TRBV6-4 to TRBJ2-3; 11 bases match TRBD2. The CDR3 covers 16 residues. From germline, CDR1 is MRHNA and CDR2 SNTAGT. The V and J ends lost 4 bases and 6 bases, in that order; junction bases with no gene match: 9.